This T cell receptor beta chain was sequenced during a study of blood T cell repertoires in COVID-19. TCRdb's table, derived via immunoSEQ multiplex PCR, lists solely in-frame clones and lacks some. Found here are some 360,000 clones, 88% of them singletons; the top ten hold over 0.9%. Individuals aged about 18 to 90 years were recruited from fewer than 30 US areas. A COVID-19 case was met by exposed participants within 2 weeks before study entry. This clone was counted between two and nine times. The clonotype was recovered from a young woman who had been exposed to COVID-19. The specimen sequenced was PBMCs or T cells enriched from blood (not recorded which).

The CDR3 sequence is CASSLYGNRDNEQFF. The CDR3 DNA reads as TGTGCCAGCAGCCTCTATGGGAACAGGGACAATGAGCAGTTCTTC. The chain carries TRBV7-7 and TRBJ2-1; the D gene is possibly TRBD1 (6 bases). Trimming removed 5 bases at V and 5 bases at J, with 16 bases between. This CDR3 has 15 residues. Germline V gives CDR1 SSHAT, CDR2 FNYEAQ (reference sequence). Supplemented by reference TRBV7-7 and TRBJ2-1, the full variable domain reads GAGVSQSPRYKVTKRGQDVTLRCDPISSHATLYWYQQALGQGPEFLTYFNYEAQPDKSGLPSDRFSAERPEGSISTLTIQRTEQRDSAMYRCASSLYGNRDNEQFFGPGTRLTVL.